This TCR beta chain was documented in a study of Graves' ophthalmopathy and Graves' hyperthyroidism. Study-level findings and limits: Blood also carried most expanded thyroid clonotypes exceeding 0.001 frequency.

Certain patients, namely those with other autoimmune diseases, uncontrolled infections, pregnancy or lactation, were excluded. Clinical symptoms, serum thyroxine, TRAb, thyroid ultrasound and orbital computed tomography were relied on for diagnosis. From RNA, the CDR3 regions of TCR beta chains were amplified and sequenced. An opening RT-PCR round employed HTBI primers and preceded a second-round multiplex PCR. TCRdb re-analysed the multiplex PCR reads in MiXCR, keeping a single row per CDR3 protein. The data hold 900,000 to 1,200,000 distinct CDR3 sequences, with less than 45% observed a single time. Details on this clonotype: What it binds is unknown.

The germline CDR1 and CDR2 sequences are SGHRS and YFSETQ. The CDR3 extends over 15 amino acids. The chain joins TRBV5-1 to TRBJ2-5, with TRBD1 as a possible D gene (6 bases). Matching the DNA end better, TRBJ2-1 makes the J call doubtful. This TCR was recovered from an adult man with Graves' hyperthyroidism. Specimen: peripheral blood or thyroid tissue (not recorded which). Here the CDR3 reads CASSRGQSSYNEQFF. CDR3 DNA: TGCGCCAGCAGCCGAGGACAGAGCTCCTACAATGAGCAGTTCTTC.